The 26 T cell receptor beta chains given below trace back to one sample, sequenced in a study of T-cell memory formation after mild COVID-19. TCRdb re-called the 5' RACE reads through MiXCR, storing one row per CDR3 protein. This sample has about 390,000 distinct CDR3 sequences, with about 17% found just once. Sequenced input: PBMCs or a T cell subset sorted from them (not recorded which). Receptors were obtained from a man in his late teens or twenties who had mild COVID-19 (a few samples of this study predate the infection). Cell type and time point are not known.

This clonotype turned up a few times. V usage is TRBV6-2 or TRBV6-3 and J usage is TRBJ2-2; D remains ambiguous. Germline CDR1 MNHEY, CDR2 SVGEGT. V lost 4 bases to trimming and J lost 4 bases, with 10 bases between them. CDR3 length equals 14 residues. The CDR3 bases are TGTGCCAGCAGTTTTAACTTCCCCACCGGGGAGCTGTTTTTT. Encoded protein: CASSFNFPTGELFF.

The chain is built from TRBV12-1 and TRBJ2-2; whether TRBD2, the table's D call, matches the DNA was not checked. TRBV12-1 is noted as a pseudogene. The CDR3 loop spans 18 amino acids. The CDR3 bases are TGTGCCAGCAGCCAGCCAAAGAGAGCGGGACCGAACACCGGGGAGCTGTTTTTT. Amino acids: CASSQPKRAGPNTGELFF.

This clonotype came up a few times. V and J are TRBV12-3 or TRBV12-4 and TRBJ2-2; the match to TRBD1 covers 8 bases. The CDR3 length is 15 residues. Losses at the gene ends were 3 bases for V and 4 bases for J; bases not matched to a gene: 4. The CDR3 loop reads CASSFGQGGTGELFF. In DNA form, the CDR3 reads TGTGCCAGCAGTTTCGGACAGGGAGGCACCGGGGAGCTGTTTTTT.

Many counts were recorded for this clonotype. The rearrangement joins TRBV4-1 to TRBJ2-1, with TRBD1 matching 7 bases. The CDR3 sequence is 19 residues long. Looked up from germline, CDR1 is MGHRA and CDR2 is YSYEKL. J gave up 4 bases and V 5 bases, and 20 bases lay outside the gene matches. CDR3 bases: TGCGCCAGCAGCGGGCACAGGGTTAGAGGGCCAGGGGGATACAATGAGCAGTTCTTC. This encodes CASSGHRVRGPGGYNEQFF.

Regarding this clonotype: A much larger clone lies one base from this, so it may be a read error. This chain joins TRBV5-6 and TRBJ2-1, with D possibly TRBD2 on 6 matching bases. Germline CDR1 is SGHDT and CDR2 is YYEEEE. The CDR3 loop spans 14 amino acids. V lost 0 bases and J 8 bases, leaving 12 bases between the germline ends. CDR3 sequence (DNA): TGTGCCAGCAGCTTGGGACTAGGGAGCTATGAGCAGTTCTTC. Translating it yields CASSLGLGSYEQFF.

V is TRBV7-3 and J is TRBJ2-7, with a possible D match to TRBD1 (7 bases). Trimming took off 5 bases at V and 2 bases at J, with 13 bases between the two ends. The V gene's germline CDR1 is SGHTA and CDR2 FQGTGA. The CDR3 runs 14 residues. CDR3: CASSPSRGAYEQYF. CDR3 coding DNA: TGTGCCAGCAGCCCCAGCAGGGGGGCCTACGAGCAGTACTTC.

V gene TRBV19 combines with J gene TRBJ2-1; TRBD1 is a possible D gene (6 bases). CDR1 is LNHDA, CDR2 SQIVND, per germline (reference sequence). The CDR3 loop spans 14 amino acids. Trimming pared 7 bases from V and 8 bases from J, leaving 18 bases between. CDR3 nucleotide sequence: TGTGCCAGTACAAAGGGGGACCCTAGGGATGAGCAGTTCTTC. Translation gives CASTKGDPRDEQFF.

This clonotype has a handful of counts. J is TRBJ2-7 and V is TRBV12-3 or TRBV12-4; TRBD1 agrees at 10 bases. The CDR3 sequence is 14 residues long. The V and J ends lost 5 bases and 6 bases, in that order; junction bases with no gene match: 7. The CDR3 loop is CASSPRTGGAEQYF. The CDR3 nucleotides read TGTGCCAGCAGTCCCCGGACAGGGGGAGCCGAGCAGTACTTC.

The chain couples TRBV6-1 to TRBJ2-7, with D perhaps matching TRBD1 (8 bases). V shed 6 bases and J shed 2 bases, with 17 bases lying between them. Germline V lookup: CDR1 MNHNS, CDR2 SASEGT. The length of the CDR3 is 15 residues. The CDR3 coding sequence is TGTGCCAGCAGCCACGGACAGGGAGGGCCCTACGAGCAGTACGTC. Protein product: CASSHGQGGPYEQYV.

In its sample, this clonotype was seen a few times. The chain is built from TRBV5-1 and TRBJ2-2; perhaps TRBD2 as D (5 bases). V lost 4 bases and J 2 bases, leaving 9 bases between the germline ends. Germline V CDR1 and CDR2: SGHRS, YFSETQ. The length of the CDR3 is 14 residues. The CDR3 region has the DNA TGCGCCAGCAGCGAAGCGGCTAACACCGGGGAGCTGTTTTTT. It yields the protein CASSEAANTGELFF.

This clonotype was seen a handful of times. This chain uses TRBV5-1 with TRBJ2-7, with D unclear. The CDR3 sequence is 14 residues long. Deletions cut 2 bases from V and 2 bases from J, with 11 bases between. Germline CDR1 is SGHRS and CDR2 is YFSETQ. The CDR3 coding sequence is TGCGCCAGCAGCTTAGGCACGCTGACCTACGAGCAGTACTTC. Amino acid sequence: CASSLGTLTYEQYF.

The rearrangement uses TRBV6-6 and TRBJ2-1; TRBD2 matches 10 bases. The ends lost 7 bases at V and 7 bases at J; junction bases unmatched: 10. Germline loops: CDR1 MNHNY, CDR2 SVGAGI (reference sequence). The CDR3 totals 15 residues. CDR3 sequence (DNA): TGTGCCAGCATAGCGGGGGGCATCGGCAGGAATGAGCAGTTCTTC. Protein sequence: CASIAGGIGRNEQFF.

The chain uses TRBV7-8 and TRBJ2-1; 11 bases agree with TRBD2. Germline CDR1 reads SGHVS; CDR2 reads FQNEAQ. The CDR3 loop spans 15 amino acids. V was clipped by 3 bases and J by 9 bases; unmatched bases: 7. This chain's CDR3 is CASSFSGGAIGEQFF. The DNA of the CDR3 is TGTGCCAGCAGCTTTAGCGGGGGGGCCATCGGTGAGCAGTTCTTC.

In its sample, this clonotype was seen a few times. V and J are TRBV20-1 and TRBJ2-1; D perhaps matches TRBD2 (6 bases). The V gene lost 3 bases and the J gene lost 4 bases, with 10 bases spanning the gap. Germline lookup yields CDR1 DFQATT and CDR2 SNEGSKA (reference sequence). The CDR3 has 13 amino acids. The CDR3 here is CSAREGTYNEQFF. The DNA of the CDR3 is TGCAGTGCTAGGGAGGGTACTTACAATGAGCAGTTCTTC.

In its sample, this clonotype was seen a few times. The rearrangement joins TRBV6-5 to TRBJ2-2; D gene ambiguous. Germline CDR1 is MNHEY and CDR2 is SVGAGI. The CDR3 runs 13 residues. V was shortened by 8 bases and J by 0 bases, with 7 bases between the two germline ends. CDR3 sequence reads: CASFTANTGELFF. The CDR3, as DNA: TGTGCCAGCTTCACAGCGAACACCGGGGAGCTGTTTTTT.

The rearrangement uses TRBV12-3 or TRBV12-4 and TRBJ2-1, with D maybe TRBD1 (6 bases). The CDR3 has 14 residues. Deletions cut 3 bases from V and 8 bases from J, with 14 bases between. The CDR3 sequence is CASSFWGQRHEQFF. The CDR3 DNA follows: TGTGCCAGCAGTTTCTGGGGGCAGAGGCATGAGCAGTTCTTC.

This clonotype was counted between two and nine times. V and J are TRBV4-2 and TRBJ2-3; D unresolved. The V gene lost 0 bases and the J gene lost 3 bases, with 16 bases spanning the gap. Germline lookup yields CDR1 LGHNA and CDR2 YNFKEQ. The CDR3 loop spans 17 amino acids. The CDR3 loop is CASSQDEETWSTDTQYF. CDR3 nucleotides: TGTGCCAGCAGCCAAGATGAGGAGACTTGGAGTACAGATACGCAGTATTTT.

Only a few counts were recorded for this clonotype. The chain uses TRBV5-1 and TRBJ2-6; possibly TRBD1 or TRBD2 for D (5 bases each). V was shortened by 4 bases and J by 0 bases, with 11 bases between the two germline ends. The CDR3 runs 16 residues. Germline V CDR1 and CDR2: SGHRS, YFSETQ. The CDR3 protein is CASSEGRDSGANVLTF. The CDR3 DNA reads TGCGCCAGCAGCGAGGGACGGGACTCTGGGGCCAACGTCCTGACTTTC.

The chain has TRBV11-2 and TRBJ1-1, with D possibly being TRBD1 (5 bases). The V gene's germline CDR1 is SGHAT and CDR2 FQNNGV. CDR3 length equals 14 residues. Trimming took 1 base from V and 6 from J, leaving 12 bases between them. Written as DNA, the CDR3 is TGTGCCAGCAGCTTAGTCTCCGGGGGGGCTGAAGCTTTCTTT. Amino acids: CASSLVSGGAEAFF.

The rearrangement joins TRBV5-1 to TRBJ2-5, with 8 bases lining up with TRBD1. Trimming cost V 10 bases and J 4 bases; bases outside gene matches: 15. CDR3 length: 15 residues. The germline CDR1 and CDR2 sequences are SGHRS and YFSETQ. CDR3 residues: CASRIQGAVGETQYF. CDR3 coding DNA: TGCGCCTCGCGTATCCAGGGGGCGGTCGGAGAGACCCAGTACTTC.

This clonotype was observed at least ten times. The CDR3, as DNA: TGCGCCAGCAGCTTACGGGACAGGGGGCTTAGGACGAACACTGAAGCTTTCTTT. Protein sequence: CASSLRDRGLRTNTEAFF. The chain links TRBV5-1 to TRBJ1-1, with 12 bases matching TRBD1. The V and J ends lost 2 bases and 1 base, in that order; junction bases with no gene match: 9. This CDR3 has 18 amino acids. Germline CDR1 and CDR2: SGHRS and YFSETQ. Complete variable domain (other parts from reference TRBV5-1 and TRBJ1-1): KAGVTQTPRYLIKTRGQQVTLSCSPISGHRSVSWYQQTPGQGLQFLFEYFSETQRNKGNFPGRFSGRQFSNSRSEMNVSTLELGDSALYLCASSLRDRGLRTNTEAFFGQGTRLTVV.

This chain joins TRBV13 and TRBJ2-7; D is perhaps TRBD1 (6 bases). Trimming left V 5 bases short and J 4 bases short, with 12 bases between. Germline loops: CDR1 PRHDT, CDR2 FYEKMQ (reference sequence). The CDR3 contains 13 residues. CDR3 nucleotides: TGTGCCAGCAGCCGCCCAGGGGATTACGAGCAGTACGTC. Protein product: CASSRPGDYEQYV.

This clonotype has only a few counts. The V gene is TRBV5-1, the J gene TRBJ2-7; maybe TRBD1 (5 bases). The CDR3 extends over 14 amino acids. V gave up 4 bases and J gave up 1 base, with 12 bases separating them. Germline-derived CDR1 and CDR2 are SGHRS and YFSETQ. The CDR3 reads CASSIDSGSYEQYV. CDR3 sequence (DNA): TGCGCCAGCAGCATTGACAGTGGGTCCTACGAGCAGTACGTC.

This clonotype appeared a few times. The chain combines TRBV28 with TRBJ1-2; no clear D gene. The CDR3 is 13 amino acids. Germline lookup yields CDR1 MDHEN and CDR2 SYDVKM. The germline V and J ends were trimmed by 3 bases and 4 bases, with 9 bases remaining between them. The CDR3 sequence: CASSFNGLYGYTF. DNA for the CDR3: TGTGCCAGCAGTTTCAACGGCCTCTATGGCTACACCTTC.

The chain is built from TRBV7-2 and TRBJ1-1; D call uncertain. Trimming left V 5 bases short and J 0 bases short, with 10 bases between. The CDR3 is 14 amino acids. CDR1 is SGHTA, CDR2 FQGNSA, per germline. CDR3 nucleotide sequence: TGTGCCAGCAGCGCGAGAGATATGAACACTGAAGCTTTCTTT. Its translation: CASSARDMNTEAFF.

This clonotype was observed a handful of times. The chain employs TRBV11-2 and TRBJ2-2, with 7 bases that match TRBD1. V was clipped by 4 bases and J by 6 bases; unmatched bases: 14. CDR1 SGHAT and CDR2 FQNNGV come from the germline V gene. CDR3 size: 17 residues. This chain's CDR3 is CASSSYRGPFAAGELFF. DNA of the CDR3: TGTGCCAGCAGCTCCTACAGGGGCCCCTTTGCGGCCGGGGAGCTGTTTTTT.